These T cell receptor beta chains were read from a single sample in a study of beta chain features in type 1 diabetes. TCRdb's table, derived via immunoSEQ multiplex PCR, lists solely in-frame clones and lacks some. The data hold 130,000 or so clones, with about 9.1% observed a single time. The material sequenced was central memory CD4+ T cells from blood. These receptors originate from a woman in her thirties or forties in good health. Each CDR3 is given with its conserved first and last residue. A D gene is named only where the DNA matches it firmly. Size values are once, few and many counts, or a class for expanded clones, and some rows have none.

TRBD1,-,TRBV14,TRBJ2-4,CASSPLDRGPQNIQYF,TGTGCCAGCAGCCCCTTGGACAGGGGGCCCCAAAACATTCAGTACTTC
-,few,TRBV5-6,TRBJ2-7,CASSLGQASYEQYF,TGTGCCAGCAGCTTGGGACAGGCCTCCTACGAGCAGTACTTC
-,few,TRBV5-1,TRBJ1-1,CASSFAQDTEAFF,TGCGCCAGCAGCTTCGCCCAGGACACTGAAGCTTTCTTT
-,-,TRBV7-7,TRBJ2-2,CASSAVGTGELFF,TGTGCTAGCAGCGCAGTCGGGACCGGGGAGCTGTTTTTT
-,few,TRBV7-2,TRBJ1-5,CASSFTAGGNQPQHF,TGTGCCAGCAGCTTTACTGCAGGGGGCAATCAGCCCCAGCATTTT
-,-,TRBV7-2,TRBJ2-7,CASSFAGEQYF,TGTGCCAGCAGCTTTGCGGGCGAGCAGTACTTC
TRBD1,-,TRBV6-1,TRBJ2-5,CASSVGTGDIETQYF,TGTGCCAGCAGTGTCGGGACAGGGGATATAGAGACCCAGTACTTC
TRBD1,few,TRBV4-2,TRBJ2-5,CASSMSRQGETQYF,TGTGCCAGCAGCATGTCGCGACAGGGGGAGACCCAGTACTTC
-,-,TRBV11-2,TRBJ1-2,CASSLGGRDGYTF,TGTGCCAGCAGCTTAGGCGGTCGCGATGGCTACACCTTC
-,-,TRBV29-1,TRBJ2-7,CSVAQGSHEQYF,TGCAGCGTTGCTCAGGGATCCCACGAGCAGTACTTC
TRBD2,few,TRBV2,TRBJ2-3,CASRIRGGASTWDTQYF,TGTGCCAGCAGGATACGCGGGGGAGCCTCCACATGGGATACGCAGTATTTT
-,-,TRBV5-6,TRBJ1-1,CASSRGSLGGTEAFF,TGTGCCAGCAGCAGGGGGTCACTCGGTGGCACTGAAGCTTTCTTT
-,-,TRBV29-1,TRBJ1-1,CSVVGRGTEAFF,TGCAGCGTTGTGGGGCGGGGTACTGAAGCTTTCTTT
TRBD1,few,TRBV6-1,TRBJ2-1,CASSDRDRGHYFF,TGTGCCAGCAGTGACCGGGACAGGGGGCATTATTTCTTC
-,few,TRBV29-1,TRBJ1-6,CSVTEDPNSPLHF,TGCAGCGTTACGGAGGACCCAAATTCACCCCTCCACTTT
TRBD1,few,TRBV19,TRBJ2-6,CASSGYRGSSSGANVLTF,TGTGCCAGTAGTGGATACAGGGGAAGCTCGAGTGGGGCCAACGTCCTGACTTTC
TRBD2,few,TRBV9,TRBJ2-2,CASSVGLAGATGELFF,TGTGCCAGCAGCGTAGGCCTAGCGGGGGCGACCGGGGAGCTGTTTTTT
-,-,TRBV2,TRBJ1-2,CASSGWTANYGYTF,TGTGCCAGCAGTGGATGGACAGCTAACTATGGCTACACCTTC
TRBD2,many,TRBV27,TRBJ2-4,CASSLGRGIQYF,TGTGCCAGCAGTTTAGGGAGGGGCATTCAGTACTTC
-,-,TRBV14,TRBJ1-1,CASGRVNTEAFF,TGTGCCAGCGGTCGAGTGAACACTGAAGCTTTCTTT
-,few,TRBV6-6,TRBJ1-4,CASSYRLSNEKLFF,TGTGCCAGCAGTTACAGACTCTCTAATGAAAAACTGTTTTTT
-,-,TRBV5-1,TRBJ1-1,CASNSGFNTEAFF,TGCGCCAGCAACTCAGGGTTTAACACTGAAGCTTTCTTT
-,few,TRBV12-2,TRBJ2-1,CASRLAGRHEQFF,TGTGCAAGTCGCTTAGCGGGGCGGCATGAGCAGTTCTTC
-,many,TRBV5-1,TRBJ1-5,CASSLGSEPGPQHF,TGCGCCAGCAGCTTGGGGAGCGAACCGGGGCCCCAGCATTTT
-,few,TRBV5-4,TRBJ1-1,CASSLAQGVTEAFF,TGTGCCAGCAGCTTGGCACAGGGCGTAACTGAAGCTTTCTTT
-,many,TRBV18,TRBJ2-5,CASSPEETQYF,TGTGCCAGCTCACCCGAAGAGACCCAGTACTTC
TRBD1,-,TRBV13,TRBJ1-2,CASSLGLTGATRGGYTF,TGTGCCAGCAGCTTAGGCCTAACGGGAGCAACCAGGGGGGGCTACACCTTC
-,few,TRBV11-2,TRBJ2-6,CASSLVGGSGANVLTF,TGTGCCAGCAGCTTGGTGGGGGGCTCTGGGGCCAACGTCCTGACTTTC
TRBD2,many,TRBV2,TRBJ2-1,CASSSTGLAGQGEQFF,TGTGCCAGCAGCTCAACCGGACTAGCGGGGCAAGGTGAGCAGTTCTTC
TRBD2,many,TRBV5-1,TRBJ2-7,CASSLLAGGNYEQYF,TGCGCCAGCAGCCTACTAGCGGGGGGGAACTACGAGCAGTACTTC
TRBD1,-,TRBV5-1,TRBJ2-1,CASRPYGQGAWNEQFF,TGCGCCAGCAGACCCTACGGACAGGGGGCGTGGAATGAGCAGTTCTTC
-,many,TRBV7-8,TRBJ1-2,CASSSRLTVTRVGYTF,TGTGCCAGCAGCTCCCGCCTGACCGTCACTCGGGTTGGCTACACCTTC
TRBD2,-,TRBV10-2,TRBJ2-7,CASSEPRTSGSPYEQYF,TGCGCCAGCAGTGAGCCCCGGACTAGCGGGTCCCCCTACGAGCAGTACTTC
-,few,TRBV23-1,TRBJ2-7,CASRKTGGFAEQYF,TGCGCCAGCAGAAAGACGGGGGGCTTTGCCGAGCAGTACTTC
-,many,TRBV7-9,TRBJ1-5,CASSLGAGQPQHF,TGTGCCAGCAGCTTAGGGGCTGGTCAGCCCCAGCATTTT
TRBD1,-,TRBV6-5,TRBJ2-5,CASRNSQGATQYF,TGTGCCAGCAGGAATTCACAGGGGGCGACCCAGTACTTC
-,-,TRBV4-3,TRBJ1-2,CASSQGYRDGYTF,TGCGCCAGCAGCCAAGGGTACAGGGACGGCTACACCTTC
TRBD2,few,TRBV15,TRBJ2-1,CATSRGTSGAGESEQFF,TGTGCCACCAGCAGGGGGACTAGCGGGGCCGGGGAAAGTGAGCAGTTCTTC
-,few,TRBV6-5,TRBJ1-5,CASSRAQGQPQHF,TGTGCCAGCAGTCGCGCACAGGGTCAGCCCCAGCATTTT
-,few,TRBV5-4,TRBJ2-7,CASSVSAYEQYF,TGTGCCAGCAGCGTCAGCGCCTACGAGCAGTACTTC
-,-,TRBV5-6,TRBJ1-2,CASSSSGSNSYGYTF,TGTGCCAGCAGCTCGTCGGGGAGCAATTCCTATGGCTACACCTTC
-,-,TRBV9,TRBJ1-2,CASSVRDEGDGYTF,TGTGCCAGCAGCGTCCGGGACGAGGGGGATGGCTACACCTTC
-,many,TRBV7-2,TRBJ2-4,CASSNGVAKNIQYF,TGTGCCAGCAGCAACGGGGTAGCCAAAAACATTCAGTACTTC
TRBD1,few,TRBV11-2,TRBJ1-6,CASSPRTGNSPLHF,TGTGCCAGCAGCCCGCGGACAGGGAATTCACCCCTCCACTTT
-,few,TRBV10-1,TRBJ2-5,CASSGQGETQYF,TGCGCCAGCAGTGGGCAGGGAGAGACCCAGTACTTC
-,few,TRBV5-1,TRBJ1-2,CASSSGQRYGYTF,TGCGCCAGCAGCTCTGGACAGCGCTATGGCTACACCTTC